This record looks at one TCR beta chain sequence and its context. Its antigen is not identified. This CDR3 spans 15 amino acids. In germline, CDR1 is MNHEY, CDR2 SVGAGI. Trimming removed 7 bases from V and 4 bases from J, with 14 bases in between. This record comes from a study of T cell responses to AZD1222 COVID-19 vaccine. Overall study results and limits: Nearly half of the spike-specific TCRs reportedly recognize variant regions that carry no mutations. Spike regions recognized by vaccine-associated CD4 TCRs spanned the protein, led by 160-218 and 743-854.

Libraries were prepared by immunoSEQ multiplex PCR; TCRdb keeps only in-frame clonotypes and omits some of them. The sample has 90,000 to 150,000 clones; approximately 86% are singletons. V gene TRBV6-5 combines with J gene TRBJ1-6; no definite D call. The source material was peripheral blood, sampled 28 days after the second AZD1222 dose. This TCR was sampled from an adult who received the AZD1222 COVID-19 vaccine. As DNA, the CDR3 is TGTGCCAGCACGAGCCGGGTCCTTTATAATTCACCCCTCCACTTT. Encoded protein: CASTSRVLYNSPLHF.